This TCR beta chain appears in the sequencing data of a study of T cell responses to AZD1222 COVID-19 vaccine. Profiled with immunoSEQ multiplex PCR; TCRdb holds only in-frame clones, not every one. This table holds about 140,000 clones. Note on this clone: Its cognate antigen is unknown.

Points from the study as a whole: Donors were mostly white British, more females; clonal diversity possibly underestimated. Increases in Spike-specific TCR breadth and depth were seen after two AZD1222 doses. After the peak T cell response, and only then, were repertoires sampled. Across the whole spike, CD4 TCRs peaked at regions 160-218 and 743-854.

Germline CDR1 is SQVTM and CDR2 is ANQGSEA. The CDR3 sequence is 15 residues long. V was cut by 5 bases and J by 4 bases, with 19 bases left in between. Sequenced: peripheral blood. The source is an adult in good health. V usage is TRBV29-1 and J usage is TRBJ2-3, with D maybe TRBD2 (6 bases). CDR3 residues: CSVRSSVGNADTQYF. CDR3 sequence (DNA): TGCAGCGTTAGATCTAGCGTCGGGAATGCAGATACGCAGTATTTT.